This T cell receptor beta chain derives from a study of T cells expressing NK-cell markers (TCRdb year 2020). Regarding the research as a whole: Three sorted T-cell subsets (CD3+CD56+NKG2C+, CD3+CD56+NKG2C- and CD3+CD56-NKG2C+) from seven to nine donors had their TCR beta-chain repertoires profiled. Seven of the eight sequenced donors were HCMV-seropositive and one was HCMV-seronegative. All eight donors whose samples were sequenced were randomly selected healthy volunteers, three of them men and five women. The libraries were sequenced on Illumina HiSeq 2000/2500, MiSeq or NextSeq, producing 2 x 150 bp reads.

HCMV-specific IgG was detected in serum with a commercial ELISA kit to determine HCMV serostatus. Peripheral blood mononuclear cells were isolated from blood by Ficoll density gradient centrifugation. Results and caveats for the whole study, not just this receptor: It remained unclear whether the expanded NKG2C-expressing T cell clones were specific for HCMV antigens. Those dominant clonotypes were again the most abundant among CD3+CD56-NKG2C+ cells in a handful of donors, at about 25-65%. In roughly six donors, the dominant CD3+CD56+NKG2C+ clonotypes ranked among the top 10 CD8+ clonotypes, making up about 1.0-7.5% of CD8+ T cells.

Sequenced on an Illumina HiSeq 2000. The TCR beta cDNA libraries were made using 5'RACE template switching, a step that added both a universal primer site and unique molecular identifiers. Priming for cDNA synthesis came from the TCR beta constant segment, and two successive PCR amplification steps followed. In the source study's methods: MIGEC was used to demultiplex reads and group the reads by UMI, and MiTCR was used to assemble and quantify clonotypes. To exclude erroneous sequences, any TCR cDNA sequence not supported by at least two reads was discarded. The tcR package was used for downstream repertoire analysis, and clonotypes were matched across fractions by CDR3 nucleotide sequence plus V segment. VDJmatch was used to annotate antigen specificity against VDJdb, with one amino acid substitution in CDR3 permitted. TCRdb reprocessed the reads, reporting each CDR3 protein sequence once and no DNA. TCRdb's processing, not the authors' own work, is the source of the V and J calls. The sample table holds hundreds of thousands of distinct CDR3 sequences. The top ten constitute more than 3.5% of the sample.

The CDR3 sequence holds 13 residues, the cysteine and phenylalanine included. The nucleotide record is missing. The germline V gene gives CDR1 as SQVTM and CDR2 as ANQGSEA. As for this clonotype: Its antigen is currently not known.

The sequence links TRBV29-1 to TRBJ1-4. The origin of this receptor is a woman between 18 and 70 years old in good health. The sample comprised blood T cells: a sorted CD56 or NKG2C T cell subset, CD4+ or CD8+ T cells, or bulk PBMC T cells (not recorded which). The CDR3 region: CSATDPTNEKLFF.